This T cell receptor beta chain was found in a study of control samples from healthy donors and cancer patients. Assay used: immunoSEQ multiplex PCR; TCRdb lists only in-frame clones, some missing. This sample has 150,000 to 200,000 clones, with over 85% found just once. Per the germline V gene, CDR1 is SGHDN and CDR2 is FVKESK. The ends lost 4 bases at V and 3 bases at J; junction bases unmatched: 5. This CDR3 comprises 15 residues. Sequenced material: blood. V usage is TRBV14 and J usage is TRBJ2-2, with TRBD1 matching over 7 bases. This sequence originates from a man between 18 and 29 years old in good health. CDR3 sequence reads: CASSPLDRDTGELFF. CDR3 DNA sequence: TGTGCCAGCAGCCCGCTTGACAGGGACACCGGGGAGCTGTTTTTT.